This T cell receptor (beta chain) was identified in a study of T-cell reconstitution after alpha-beta-depleted transplantation in children. This clonotype was detected a few times. The antigen remains unidentified. Using unique molecular identifiers, the investigators prepared the TCRbeta library. MiXCR was run by TCRdb on the PCR reads, yielding one entry per CDR3 protein. Here the sample spans roughly 250,000 distinct CDR3 sequences, 7.5% to 9.5% being singletons. The V end lost 0 bases, the J end lost 3 bases, and 12 bases lay between the germline ends. Looked up from germline, CDR1 is DFQATT and CDR2 is SNEGSKA (reference sequence). This CDR3 comprises 14 residues. Study-wide points: There were reportedly several hundred expanded graft clones from which alpha-beta T cells came about two months after transplant. Some patients showed high day-60 TCRbeta diversity, which derived from surviving recipient T cells and thymic progenitors. T cells produced anew were the main source of T-cell counts and diversity one year after transplant.

The TCR originated in a male patient younger than 18 who had a stem cell transplant for acute lymphoblastic leukemia, so the T cells may come from the graft donor. The specimen was PBMCs, mostly from graft donor cells, collected 180 days after TCRalphabeta/CD19-depleted stem cell transplant. The chain carries TRBV20-1 and TRBJ2-7, with D unclear. CDR3 in amino acids: CSARDLNRVYEQYF. For the CDR3, the DNA is TGCAGTGCTAGAGATCTGAATAGGGTCTACGAGCAGTACTTC.